These 22 T cell receptor beta chains came from one sample sequenced in a study of vaccination and CD4 T cells after COVID-19. Cultured CD4+ T cell DNA underwent sequencing with the Oncomine TCR Beta short-read assay. TCRdb analysed the PCR reads with MiXCR anew, one entry per CDR3 protein. The data contain approximately 26,000 distinct CDR3 sequences, 40% to 50% of them singletons. Treatment reported: approximately 9-day PBMC culture with coronavirus spike peptide pools or control peptides (ViraFEST assay). Their recognized antigens are unknown. Sequenced: CD4+ T cells from blood, cultured in vitro. The receptor source for this set is a human donor who had recovered from COVID-19.

This chain links TRBV20-1 with TRBJ2-3; D is ambiguous. Germline CDR1 DFQATT, CDR2 SNEGSKA (reference sequence). V gave up 1 base and J gave up 2 bases, with 13 bases separating them. There are 15 residues in the CDR3. The CDR3, as DNA: TGCAGTGCTAGAGGCAGGCCCACGATCACAGATACGCAGTATTTT. Protein product: CSARGRPTITDTQYF.

V usage is TRBV25-1 and J usage is TRBJ2-3, with 10 bases matching TRBD1. CDR3 length: 14 residues. Germline V lookup: CDR1 MGHDK, CDR2 SYGVNS. The V and J ends lost 8 bases and 2 bases, in that order; junction bases with no gene match: 4. CDR3 sequence reads: CASGGQGSTDTQYF. The CDR3 DNA follows: TGTGCCAGCGGGGGACAGGGGTCCACAGATACGCAGTATTTT.

This sequence joins TRBV28 and TRBJ2-3; D may be TRBD1 (5 bases). The CDR3 sequence is 17 residues long. Germline V gene data show CDR1 as MDHEN and CDR2 as SYDVKM. V lost 5 bases and J lost 0, with 18 bases in between. The CDR3 DNA reads TGTGCCAGCAGTCCCCTACCCCAGGGTACTAGCACAGATACGCAGTATTTT. This encodes CASSPLPQGTSTDTQYF.

The V gene is TRBV10-1, the J gene TRBJ2-2, with TRBD2 matching over 7 bases. The CDR3 covers 15 residues. CDR1 WNHNN and CDR2 SYGVQD come from the germline V gene (reference sequence). The V segment lost 4 bases and the J segment 5 bases; nucleotides outside the gene matches: 7. CDR3 sequence reads: CASSAGTTETGELFF. The CDR3 coding sequence is TGCGCCAGCAGTGCCGGGACTACGGAAACCGGGGAGCTGTTTTTT.

The chain employs TRBV7-8 and TRBJ2-2, with 10 bases identical to TRBD2. The CDR3 has 16 amino acids. V was clipped by 5 bases and J by 4 bases; unmatched bases: 7. The germline V gene encodes CDR1 SGHVS and CDR2 FQNEAQ. CDR3 DNA sequence: TGTGCCAGCAGCGTGCCTAGCGGGAGCGGCACCGGGGAGCTGTTTTTT. As protein: CASSVPSGSGTGELFF.

The chain uses TRBV20-1 and TRBJ2-1, with 9 bases lining up with TRBD2. CDR1 is DFQATT, CDR2 SNEGSKA, per germline (reference sequence). V was clipped by 0 bases and J by 0 bases; unmatched bases: 6. The CDR3 length is 17 residues. This chain's CDR3 is CSARDPASGVSYNEQFF. DNA for the CDR3: TGCAGTGCTAGAGATCCGGCTAGCGGGGTCTCCTACAATGAGCAGTTCTTC.

A few counts support this clonotype. The chain links TRBV6-1 to TRBJ1-3; 7 nucleotides match TRBD1. The CDR3 runs to 16 residues. Per the germline V gene, CDR1 is MNHNS and CDR2 is SASEGT. J was trimmed by 0 bases and V by 9 bases; bases with no gene match: 11. CDR3 nucleotides: TGTGCCAGTTTACAGGGGTCCCATGTCTCTGGAAACACCATATATTTT. Protein: CASLQGSHVSGNTIYF.

The rearrangement uses TRBV5-1 and TRBJ2-7; 7 bases are shared with TRBD1. The junction had 7 bases not matched to a gene; V was cut back by 4 bases and J by 3 bases. Germline V gene lookup returns CDR1 SGHRS and CDR2 YFSETQ. The length of the CDR3 is 14 residues. CDR3 sequence: CASSLRGSDYEQYF. The CDR3 bases are TGCGCCAGCAGCCTCAGGGGGAGTGACTACGAGCAGTACTTC.

This clonotype was seen more than once but under ten times. The chain couples TRBV6-1 to TRBJ2-5; D gene uncertain. Trimming cost V 2 bases and J 7 bases, with 14 bases left between them. The germline CDR1 and CDR2 sequences are MNHNS and SASEGT. The CDR3 is 14 residues long. The CDR3 DNA follows: TGTGCCAGCAGTGAAATCCGGGCCCCGTTGACCCAGTACTTC. It translates to CASSEIRAPLTQYF.

The rearrangement uses TRBV4-1 and TRBJ2-2, with D perhaps TRBD1 or TRBD2 (7 bases each). V lost 0 bases and J 4 bases, leaving 12 bases between the germline ends. This CDR3 is 16 amino acids long. Germline assignment: CDR1 MGHRA and CDR2 YSYEKL. CDR3 DNA sequence: TGCGCCAGCAGCCAAGAAGGCAGGGGGGGCACCGGGGAGCTGTTTTTT. This sequence encodes CASSQEGRGGTGELFF.

This clonotype has more than one count but fewer than ten. CDR3 sequence reads: CASSTRPSTDTQYF. The CDR3 nucleotides are TGTGCCAGCAGCACCCGACCAAGCACAGATACGCAGTATTTT. This rearrangement joins TRBV7-2 to TRBJ2-3; D not certain. V was clipped by 5 bases and J by 0 bases, with 9 bases between them. The CDR3 length is 14 residues. CDR1 and CDR2 (germline): SGHTA, FQGNSA.

The gene calls are TRBV25-1 and TRBJ1-2; TRBD1 might be the D (6 bases). Trimming stripped 5 bases from V and 2 bases from J, with 12 bases between. CDR3 length: 14 residues. Looked up from germline, CDR1 is MGHDK and CDR2 is SYGVNS. The CDR3 DNA reads TGTGCCAGCAGTAAGATCGGGGGCAACTATGGCTACACCTTC. This codes for CASSKIGGNYGYTF.

The rearrangement joins TRBV4-1 to TRBJ2-1; 8 bases agree with TRBD2. V dropped 4 bases and J dropped 5; count of bases not matched to a gene: 7. CDR1 and CDR2 from the germline V gene are MGHRA and YSYEKL. The CDR3 is 15 amino acids. The DNA for the CDR3 is TGCGCCAGCAGCCCACACGCGGGAGGCAACAATGAGCAGTTCTTC. It codes for CASSPHAGGNNEQFF.

J is TRBJ1-2 and V is TRBV6-1; no firm D call. V was cut by 1 base and J by 5 bases, with 14 bases left in between. The CDR3 runs to 15 residues. The germline V gene encodes CDR1 MNHNS and CDR2 SASEGT. The CDR3 nucleotides are TGTGCCAGCAGTGAAGAGGAAGGGAGAATTTATGGCTACACCTTC. Its protein product is CASSEEEGRIYGYTF.

There are a few counts of this clonotype. The chain couples TRBV5-1 to TRBJ2-5, with 10 nucleotides matching TRBD2. Germline-derived CDR1 and CDR2 are SGHRS and YFSETQ. V shed 0 bases and J 4 bases; nucleotides not matched to a gene: 12. CDR3 length: 18 residues. In nucleotides, the CDR3 is TGCGCCAGCAGCTTGGATCCTAGCGGGAGCCCGGCGGGAGAGACCCAGTACTTC. This encodes CASSLDPSGSPAGETQYF.

This clonotype was recorded once. The chain employs TRBV5-4 and TRBJ2-7; TRBD1 matches at 10 bases. After removal of 4 bases from V and 3 bases from J, the junction contained 4 bases not matched to a gene. The CDR3 extends over 14 amino acids. Germline V gives CDR1 SGHNT, CDR2 YYREEE (reference sequence). Here the CDR3 reads CASSADRGRYEQYF. CDR3 nucleotide sequence: TGTGCCAGCAGCGCCGACAGGGGGCGCTACGAGCAGTACTTC. Filled out from reference TRBV5-4 and TRBJ2-7, the complete variable domain reads ETGVTQSPTHLIKTRGQQVTLRCSSQSGHNTVSWYQQALGQGPQFIFQYYREEENGRGNFPPRFSGLQFPNYSSELNVNALELDDSALYLCASSADRGRYEQYFGPGTRLTVT.

This chain connects TRBV28 to TRBJ2-3, with 11 positions matching TRBD2. V lost 5 bases and J lost 2; bases outside the gene matches: 21. The germline V gene has CDR1 MDHEN and CDR2 SYDVKM. The CDR3 is made up of 21 amino acids. The CDR3 reads CASSSLLPPPSGGTYTDTQYF. CDR3 sequence (DNA): TGTGCCAGCAGTAGCCTCCTTCCCCCCCCTAGCGGGGGGACCTACACAGATACGCAGTATTTT.

This chain connects TRBV7-9 to TRBJ1-1; D call uncertain. The CDR3 spans 15 residues. Trimming left V 1 base short and J 0 bases short, with 9 bases between. Germline CDR1 and CDR2: SEHNR and FQNEAQ (reference sequence). This CDR3 is CASSLGGGMNTEAFF. The CDR3 DNA sequence: TGTGCCAGCAGCTTAGGGGGAGGGATGAACACTGAAGCTTTCTTT.

The chain uses TRBV6-1 and TRBJ2-7, with D possibly matching TRBD1 (6 bases). Trimming took 8 bases from V and 3 from J, leaving 11 bases between them. CDR1 MNHNS and CDR2 SASEGT come from the germline V gene. The CDR3 loop spans 12 amino acids. DNA of the CDR3: TGTGCCAGCGGTGGACAGAACTACGAGCAGTACTTC. As protein: CASGGQNYEQYF.

This clonotype was seen more than once but under ten times. The gene calls are TRBV20-1 and TRBJ1-5, with 12 bases aligning to TRBD1. Germline lookup yields CDR1 DFQATT and CDR2 SNEGSKA (reference sequence). The CDR3 is 16 amino acids. V dropped 4 bases and J dropped 6; count of bases not matched to a gene: 10. CDR3 nucleotide sequence: TGCAGTGCTATTATTCGGGGACAGGGGGCTATTCAGCCCCAGCATTTT. As protein: CSAIIRGQGAIQPQHF.

The chain is built from TRBV6-1 and TRBJ2-7; the D gene is possibly TRBD1 (6 bases). CDR1 and CDR2 from the germline V gene are MNHNS and SASEGT. Trimming took 6 bases from V and 3 from J, leaving 15 bases between them. This CDR3 spans 14 amino acids. CDR3 in DNA: TGTGCCAGCAGACGGGGACACGGAGTCTACGAGCAGTACTTC. It specifies CASRRGHGVYEQYF.

The gene calls are TRBV24-1 and TRBJ1-1, with D unclear. The CDR3 totals 14 residues. CDR1 is KGHDR and CDR2 is SFDVKD in the germline V gene. V lost 6 bases, J lost 4 bases, and 14 bases lay in between. This CDR3 reads CATSPGDRSTEAFF. CDR3 nucleotides: TGTGCCACCAGTCCCGGGGATAGGAGCACTGAAGCTTTCTTT.